Listed here are 10 T cell receptor beta chains from one sample, sequenced in a study of blood T cell repertoires in COVID-19. The repertoire was sequenced with immunoSEQ multiplex PCR; TCRdb's copy has only in-frame clones and lacks some. Among some 130,000 clones listed, approximately 84% were seen once. Material: PBMCs or T cells enriched from blood (not recorded which). Every receptor here comes from a man aged 35 to 55 with acute COVID-19.

V gene TRBV19 combines with J gene TRBJ1-5; 8 bases are shared with TRBD1. CDR3 length: 17 amino acids. The V gene's germline CDR1 is LNHDA and CDR2 SQIVND (reference sequence). Trimming at V came to 3 bases and at J to 7 bases, leaving 14 bases not matched to a gene. The CDR3 coding sequence is TGTGCCAGTAGTATCGACAGGGGCATTTCTTCGTGGCAGCCCCAGCATTTT. Its translation is CASSIDRGISSWQPQHF.

The chain links TRBV18 to TRBJ2-1; 10 nucleotides agree with TRBD1. CDR3 length: 15 amino acids. Germline assignment: CDR1 KGHSH and CDR2 LQKENI. With 2 bases clipped from V and 4 bases from J, the junction kept 2 bases outside the gene matches. For the CDR3, the DNA is TGTGCCAGCTCACCAACGGGACAGGGGTACAATGAGCAGTTCTTC. This encodes CASSPTGQGYNEQFF. The full variable domain, completed using reference TRBV18 and TRBJ2-1, is NAGVMQNPRHLVRRRGQEARLRCSPMKGHSHVYWYRQLPEEGLKFMVYLQKENIIDESGMPKERFSAEFPKEGPSILRIQQVVRGDSAAYFCASSPTGQGYNEQFFGPGTRLTVL.

The chain has TRBV11-2 and TRBJ2-3; TRBD2 aligns across 8 bases. CDR1 and CDR2 (germline): SGHAT, FQNNGV. The J segment lost 0 bases and the V segment lost 5 bases, leaving 7 bases of the junction unmatched. The CDR3 sequence is 16 residues long. The CDR3: CASSKLAGPSTDTQYF. CDR3 DNA sequence: TGTGCCAGCAGCAAATTAGCGGGGCCTAGCACAGATACGCAGTATTTT.

This clone turned up a few times. The rearrangement joins TRBV6-1 to TRBJ1-1, with a possible D match to TRBD1 (6 bases). This CDR3 is built from 18 residues. V was trimmed by 1 base and J by 0 bases, leaving 18 bases between them. The V gene's germline CDR1 is MNHNS and CDR2 SASEGT. Here the CDR3 DNA reads TGTGCCAGCAGTGAAGAGATGGGGACACTGGCTCTGAACACTGAAGCTTTCTTT. Translation: CASSEEMGTLALNTEAFF.

The rearrangement links TRBV21-1 to TRBJ2-7; the DNA was not compared with TRBD1, the D call given in the table. TRBV21-1 is classified as a pseudogene. This CDR3 region has 16 residues. CDR3 in DNA: TGTGCCAGCAGCAAATCTCGGACACTGCACTCCTACGAGCAGTACTTC. This codes for CASSKSRTLHSYEQYF.

The chain joins TRBV21-1 to TRBJ2-1; the table calls TRBD2, which could not be checked here. TRBV21-1 is a pseudogene locus. The CDR3 has 8 residues. CDR3 protein: CAILGQFF. The CDR3 DNA is TGTGCCATTCTAGGGCAGTTCTTC.

V gene TRBV19 combines with J gene TRBJ1-2, with a possible D match to TRBD1 (5 bases). Germline assignment: CDR1 LNHDA and CDR2 SQIVND (reference sequence). CDR3 length: 13 residues. The V end was cut by 6 bases, the J end by 3 bases, with 11 bases between. CDR3 coding DNA: TGTGCCAGTAGCCCAACAGGAGACTATGGCTACACCTTC. It is translated as CASSPTGDYGYTF.

The J gene is TRBJ2-7, the V gene TRBV6-5; D perhaps matches TRBD1 (6 bases). Trimming pared 5 bases from V and 2 bases from J, leaving 10 bases between. The length of the CDR3 is 13 residues. Germline V gene sequence: CDR1 MNHEY, CDR2 SVGAGI. The CDR3 sequence is CASSPWTAYEQYF. CDR3 sequence (DNA): TGTGCCAGCAGTCCTTGGACAGCCTACGAGCAGTACTTC.

V and J are TRBV5-1 and TRBJ2-1; the D is unclear. The CDR3 spans 12 residues. Germline CDR1 and CDR2: SGHRS and YFSETQ. The V and J ends lost 2 bases and 4 bases respectively, with 4 bases between them. The CDR3 DNA follows: TGCGCCAGCAGCTTTCAATACAATGAGCAGTTCTTC. Its translation: CASSFQYNEQFF.

The chain couples TRBV7-9 to TRBJ1-5; D unclear. From germline, CDR1 is SEHNR and CDR2 FQNEAQ (reference sequence). V lost 1 base, J lost 3 bases, and 13 bases lay in between. This CDR3 has 16 amino acids. The CDR3 DNA reads TGTGCCAGCAGCTTAGTGGCGGGGAGCGTCAATCAGCCCCAGCATTTT. It translates to CASSLVAGSVNQPQHF.